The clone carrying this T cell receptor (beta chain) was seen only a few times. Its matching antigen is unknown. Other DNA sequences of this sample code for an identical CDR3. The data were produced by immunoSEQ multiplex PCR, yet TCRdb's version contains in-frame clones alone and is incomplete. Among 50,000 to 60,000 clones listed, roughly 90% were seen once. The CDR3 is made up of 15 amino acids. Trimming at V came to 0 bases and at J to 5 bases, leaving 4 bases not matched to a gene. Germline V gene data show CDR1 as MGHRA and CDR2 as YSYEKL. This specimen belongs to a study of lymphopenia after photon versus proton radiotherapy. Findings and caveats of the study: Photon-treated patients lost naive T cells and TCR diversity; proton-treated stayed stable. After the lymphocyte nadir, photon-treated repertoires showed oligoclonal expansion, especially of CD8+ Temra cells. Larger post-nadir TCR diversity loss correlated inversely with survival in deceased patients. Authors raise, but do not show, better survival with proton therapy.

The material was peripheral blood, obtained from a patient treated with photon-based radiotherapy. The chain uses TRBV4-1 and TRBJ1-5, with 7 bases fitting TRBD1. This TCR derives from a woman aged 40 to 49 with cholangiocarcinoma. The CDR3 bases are TGCGCCAGCAGCCAAGAGGTAACAGGGGATCAGCCCCAGCATTTT. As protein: CASSQEVTGDQPQHF.